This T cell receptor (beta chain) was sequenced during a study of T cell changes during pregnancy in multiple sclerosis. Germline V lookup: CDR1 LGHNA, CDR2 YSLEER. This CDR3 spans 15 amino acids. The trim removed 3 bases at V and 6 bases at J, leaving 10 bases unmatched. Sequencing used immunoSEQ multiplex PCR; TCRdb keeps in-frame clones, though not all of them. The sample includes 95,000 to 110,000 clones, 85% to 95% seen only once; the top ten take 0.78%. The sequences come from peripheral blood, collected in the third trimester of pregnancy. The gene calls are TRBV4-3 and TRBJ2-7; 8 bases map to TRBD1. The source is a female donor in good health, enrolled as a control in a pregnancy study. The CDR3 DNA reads TGCGCCAGCAGCCACGGGGACAGGAGCCCTCTCGAGCAGTACTTC. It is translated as CASSHGDRSPLEQYF.